This is a list of T cell receptor beta chains from one sample in a study of T-cell memory formation after mild COVID-19. MiXCR was run by TCRdb on the 5' RACE reads, yielding one entry per CDR3 protein. This table has about 210,000 distinct CDR3 sequences, around 25% appearing once. Material: PBMCs or a T cell subset sorted from them (not recorded which). The source of these receptors is an adult woman who had mild COVID-19 (a few samples of this study predate the infection). Cell type and time point are not known. CDR3s include the opening cysteine and the closing phenylalanine or tryptophan. A D gene is named only where the DNA matches it firmly. Size is omitted from some rows. Given values are once, few, many or a class for expanded clones.

j_call | d_call | clone_size | v_call | cdr3_aa | cdr3_nt
TRBJ2-7 | TRBD2 | few | TRBV5-1 | CASSPATLAVANEQYF | TGCGCCAGCAGCCCAGCCACACTAGCGGTAGCCAACGAGCAGTACTTC
TRBJ2-1 | TRBD2 | . | TRBV6-5 | CASSYLSSGSEEQFF | TGTGCCAGCAGTTACCTGTCTAGCGGGAGTGAGGAGCAGTTCTTC
TRBJ1-2 | . | few | TRBV20-1 | CSASQGNYGYTF | TGCAGTGCTAGTCAGGGGAACTATGGCTACACCTTC
TRBJ1-2 | TRBD1 | once | TRBV6-6 | CASRMIRPGQEGYGYTF | TGTGCCAGCAGAATGATAAGACCGGGACAGGAGGGCTATGGCTACACCTTC
TRBJ1-1 | TRBD1 | few | TRBV7-6 | CASSADRLSTEAFF | TGTGCCAGCAGCGCGGACAGGCTCTCCACTGAAGCTTTCTTT
TRBJ2-3 | . | few | TRBV15 | CATSSGRSTDTQYF | TGTGCCACCAGCTCGGGGAGAAGCACAGATACGCAGTATTTT
TRBJ2-3 | . | . | TRBV25-1 | CASSAPRMGGGTQYF | TGTGCCAGCAGCGCCCCAAGAATGGGGGGAGGTACGCAGTATTTT
TRBJ2-7 | TRBD2 | few | TRBV3-1 | CASSSGLADHSYEQYF | TGTGCCAGCAGCTCAGGACTAGCTGACCACTCCTACGAGCAGTACTTC
TRBJ2-4 | . | few | TRBV2 | CASSVGPFPIQYF | TGTGCCAGCAGTGTCGGACCGTTTCCTATTCAGTACTTC
TRBJ2-1 | . | few | TRBV6-1 | CASSGGQSREQFF | TGTGCCAGCAGCGGGGGGCAGAGTAGGGAGCAGTTCTTC
TRBJ1-2 | . | . | TRBV5-6 | CASSFVSGNYGYTF | TGTGCCAGCAGCTTCGTTTCGGGGAACTATGGCTACACCTTC
TRBJ1-1 | . | . | TRBV29-1 | CSCRGASRTAEAFF | TGCAGCTGTAGGGGTGCATCTCGAACTGCTGAAGCTTTCTTT
TRBJ2-3 | TRBD2 | few | TRBV20-1 | CSAGRFTLAFGRAPTDTQYF | TGCAGTGCTGGACGTTTTACTCTCGCTTTCGGGAGGGCCCCGACAGATACGCAGTATTTT
TRBJ2-5 | TRBD2 | . | TRBV7-9 | CASSSQGLAGGSETQYF | TGTGCCAGCAGCTCTCAGGGACTAGCGGGGGGATCGGAGACCCAGTACTTC
TRBJ1-1 | TRBD1 | . | TRBV12-3/TRBV12-4 | CASSILGTGRPSNEAFF | TGTGCCAGCAGTATCCTGGGGACAGGTAGGCCCTCTAATGAAGCTTTCTTT
TRBJ2-3 | TRBD1 | few | TRBV20-1 | CSARDRRGLSTDTQYF | TGCAGTGCTAGAGATCGCAGGGGGCTAAGCACAGATACGCAGTATTTT
TRBJ2-1 | TRBD2 | . | TRBV9 | CASSVGRLAGGYTEQFF | TGTGCCAGCAGCGTAGGGCGACTAGCGGGAGGGTATACTGAGCAGTTCTTC